This T cell receptor (beta chain) was recorded in a study of T-cell reconstitution after alpha-beta-depleted transplantation in children. This CDR3 region has 12 residues. V gave up 5 bases and J gave up 4 bases, with 11 bases separating them. CDR1 and CDR2 (germline): DFQATT, SNEGSKA (reference sequence). This clonotype was counted ten times or more. The TCRbeta library was prepared with unique molecular identifiers. From the PCR reads, TCRdb called clonotypes with MiXCR, one entry per CDR3 protein. The sample includes about 640,000 distinct CDR3 sequences, approximately 17% seen only once; the top ten take approximately 1%.

Specimen: PBMCs from the stem cell graft donor, collected from the stem cell graft. This sequence was found in a human donor who donated a stem cell graft to a child with acute myeloid leukemia. The chain carries TRBV20-1 and TRBJ1-2, with TRBD1 as a possible D gene (6 bases). The CDR3 nucleotides are TGCAGTGCTCCGTCACAGGGCTATGGCTACACCTTC. It encodes CSAPSQGYGYTF.